This passage covers 24 T cell receptor beta chains from one sample sequenced in a study of OX40 agonist ivuxolimab in advanced cancers. Assay: immunoSEQ multiplex PCR; the TCRdb copy retains only in-frame clones and omits some. The sample shows around 24,000 clones, about four fifths of them seen only once. The starting material was CD4+ or CD8+ T cells sorted from blood, obtained in a trial of the OX40 agonist ivuxolimab. All receptors come from an adult with an advanced solid tumor such as melanoma, head and neck, liver or kidney cancer.

The J gene is TRBJ1-2, the V gene TRBV14; possible D gene TRBD1, 6 bases. Between the trimmed V and J ends, which lost 2 bases and 4 bases, there was a span of 11 bases. Per the germline V gene, CDR1 is SGHDN and CDR2 is FVKESK. The CDR3 has 14 amino acids. The CDR3 nucleotides read TGTGCCAGCAGCCAAAACAGGGCTTTCTATGGCTACACCTTC. It translates to CASSQNRAFYGYTF.

This rearrangement joins TRBV7-6 to TRBJ2-2; TRBD1 matches 7 bases. CDR1 is SGHVS and CDR2 is FNYEAQ in the germline V gene. This CDR3 has 19 amino acids. J was trimmed by 0 bases and V by 3 bases; bases with no gene match: 13. The CDR3 sequence is CASSFLLTGMTPNTGELFF. The CDR3 region has the DNA TGTGCCAGCAGCTTTCTTCTGACAGGGATGACTCCGAACACCGGGGAGCTGTTTTTT.

The V and J genes are TRBV6-6 and TRBJ2-7; 8 bases align to TRBD2. Germline trimming cut 2 bases from V and 1 base from J; bases unmatched to any gene: 7. The germline CDR1 and CDR2 sequences are MNHNY and SVGAGI (reference sequence). The CDR3 loop spans 16 amino acids. Written as DNA, the CDR3 is TGTGCCAGCAGTTACCTCTTCACTAGCGGTTCCTACGAGCAGTACTTC. Encoded protein: CASSYLFTSGSYEQYF.

The chain carries TRBV4-2 and TRBJ1-6; TRBD1 matches 8 bases. The CDR3 consists of 14 residues. Germline values: CDR1 LGHNA, CDR2 YNFKEQ. Trimming at V came to 5 bases and at J to 7 bases, leaving 4 bases not matched to a gene. CDR3 in amino acids: CASSEGQGNSPLHF. The CDR3 DNA is TGTGCCAGCAGCGAAGGACAGGGCAATTCACCCCTCCACTTT.

V and J are TRBV19 and TRBJ2-7, with D perhaps TRBD1 (5 bases). This CDR3 has 13 residues. V was shortened by 5 bases and J by 2 bases, with 10 bases between the two germline ends. From germline, CDR1 is LNHDA and CDR2 SQIVND (reference sequence). The CDR3: CASSPGLTYEQYF. The CDR3, as DNA: TGTGCCAGTAGTCCAGGGCTTACCTACGAGCAGTACTTC.

This clone was counted a single time. This sequence joins TRBV13 and TRBJ2-1, with TRBD2 as a possible D gene (6 bases). CDR1 is PRHDT and CDR2 is FYEKMQ in the germline V gene (reference sequence). This CDR3 spans 15 amino acids. V was shortened by 5 bases and J by 0 bases, with 11 bases between the two germline ends. The CDR3, as DNA: TGTGCCAGCAGCCGCGGGACGGGCTCCTACAATGAGCAGTTCTTC. It specifies CASSRGTGSYNEQFF. The complete variable domain, with remaining parts taken from reference TRBV13 and TRBJ2-1, reads AAGVIQSPRHLIKEKRETATLKCYPIPRHDTVYWYQQGPGQDPQFLISFYEKMQSDKGSIPDRFSAQQFSDYHSELNMSSLELGDSALYFCASSRGTGSYNEQFFGPGTRLTVL.

The chain couples TRBV29-1 to TRBJ1-2; TRBD1 matches 7 bases. Germline V CDR1 and CDR2: SQVTM, ANQGSEA. The CDR3 contains 13 residues. The junction had 6 bases not matched to a gene; V was cut back by 6 bases and J by 2 bases. The DNA of the CDR3 is TGCAGCGTCCTCCCGACAGGGAACTATGGCTACACCTTC. The encoded protein is CSVLPTGNYGYTF.

This clone was seen a single time. This chain links TRBV9 with TRBJ1-1; tentative D call: TRBD1 (6 bases). V was trimmed by 3 bases and J by 3 bases, leaving 9 bases between them. Germline assignment: CDR1 SGDLS and CDR2 YYNGEE. The CDR3 runs 13 residues. The CDR3, as DNA: TGTGCCAGCAGCGCGCACAGGGACACTGAAGCTTTCTTT. Amino acid sequence: CASSAHRDTEAFF.

The CDR3 spells CASSKYLALGPQETQYF. CDR3 in DNA: TGTGCCAGCAGCAAGTATCTGGCTCTGGGGCCCCAAGAGACCCAGTACTTC. J is TRBJ2-5 and V is TRBV5-5; weak D call: TRBD1 (5 bases). Trimming removed 4 bases at V and 1 base at J, with 20 bases between. The CDR3 is made up of 17 amino acids. The germline gives CDR1 SGHKS, CDR2 YYEKEE (reference sequence). Looking up the rest from reference TRBV5-5 and TRBJ2-5 gives the full variable domain: DAGVTQSPTHLIKTRGQQVTLRCSPISGHKSVSWYQQVLGQGPQFIFQYYEKEERGRGNFPDRFSARQFPNYSSELNVNALLLGDSALYLCASSKYLALGPQETQYFGPGTRLLVL.

The CDR3 nucleotides are TGTGCCACCAGCAGAGATCGCCTGGACACCTATCAGCCCCAGCATTTT. Encoded protein: CATSRDRLDTYQPQHF. This chain links TRBV15 with TRBJ1-5; TRBD1 might be the D (5 bases). V lost 0 bases to trimming and J lost 5 bases, with 14 bases between them. This CDR3 has 16 residues. The V gene's germline CDR1 is LNHNV and CDR2 YYDKDF (reference sequence).

The gene calls are TRBV7-3 and TRBJ2-7; 7 nucleotides align to TRBD1. The germline CDR1 and CDR2 sequences are SGHTA and FQGTGA. The CDR3 is 15 amino acids. V trimming: 3 bases; J trimming: 3 bases; junction bases outside the gene matches: 8. The CDR3 here is CASSLTGNFDYEQYF. DNA for the CDR3: TGTGCCAGCAGCTTGACAGGGAATTTCGACTACGAGCAGTACTTC.

The chain couples TRBV4-1 to TRBJ2-5, with TRBD2 identical over 7 bases. In germline, CDR1 is MGHRA, CDR2 YSYEKL. V gave up 2 bases and J gave up 3 bases; unmatched junction bases: 12. The CDR3 has 17 residues. The CDR3: CASSQSPASGTKETQYF. The CDR3 bases are TGCGCCAGCAGCCAAAGTCCGGCTAGCGGTACTAAAGAGACCCAGTACTTC.

The chain links TRBV9 to TRBJ2-5; TRBD2 agrees at 9 bases. From germline, CDR1 is SGDLS and CDR2 YYNGEE. The V gene end was trimmed by 0 bases and the J gene end by 2 bases; junction bases not matched to a gene: 5. CDR3 length: 16 amino acids. The CDR3 DNA reads as TGTGCCAGCAGCGTAGCGGTAGCGGGAGATCAAGAGACCCAGTACTTC. Its protein product is CASSVAVAGDQETQYF.

This clone appeared once. V and J are TRBV10-3 and TRBJ2-7, with a tentative D call TRBD2 (5 bases). The CDR3 length is 17 residues. V gave up 0 bases and J gave up 1 base, with 16 bases separating them. CDR1 and CDR2 (germline): ENHRY, SYGVKD. The CDR3 sequence is CAISESEGMVRSYEQYF. CDR3 nucleotide sequence: TGTGCCATCAGTGAGTCTGAGGGAATGGTCCGGTCCTACGAGCAGTACTTC.

The chain is built from TRBV30 and TRBJ2-7, with D possibly matching TRBD1 (5 bases). Germline assignment: CDR1 GTSNPN and CDR2 SVGIG (reference sequence). This CDR3 comprises 12 residues. V was shortened by 1 base and J by 3 bases, with 7 bases between the two germline ends. CDR3 nucleotide sequence: TGTGCCTGGAGTGGACAGAACTACGAGCAGTACTTC. It codes for CAWSGQNYEQYF. The whole variable domain, filled in from reference TRBV30 and TRBJ2-7, reads SQTIHQWPATLVQPVGSPLSLECTVEGTSNPNLYWYRQAAGRGLQLLFYSVGIGQISSEVPQNLSASRPQDRQFILSSKKLLLSDSGFYLCAWSGQNYEQYFGPGTRLTVT.

This clone was recorded a few times. This chain uses TRBV5-4 with TRBJ2-7; no clear D. This CDR3 contains 12 residues. V was shortened by 4 bases and J by 6 bases, with 11 bases between the two germline ends. The germline V gene encodes CDR1 SGHNT and CDR2 YYREEE (reference sequence). In nucleotides, the CDR3 is TGTGCCAGCAGCCGGGCCGTTGGCGAGCAGTACTTC. Its protein is CASSRAVGEQYF.

The gene calls are TRBV28 and TRBJ1-2; D gene uncertain. CDR3 size: 13 residues. The V gene lost 4 bases and the J gene lost 5 bases, with 11 bases spanning the gap. CDR1 is MDHEN, CDR2 SYDVKM, per germline. CDR3 loop: CASSSDLGYGYTF. In DNA, the CDR3 is TGTGCCAGCAGTTCCGATTTAGGGTATGGCTACACCTTC.

This chain links TRBV6-5 with TRBJ2-3; D is uncertain. V was cut by 6 bases and J by 6 bases, with 13 bases left in between. This CDR3 contains 13 residues. Looked up from germline, CDR1 is MNHEY and CDR2 is SVGAGI. The CDR3 protein is CASSWVVRDTQYF. DNA for the CDR3: TGTGCCAGCAGCTGGGTGGTAAGGGATACGCAGTATTTT.

The genes are TRBV9 and TRBJ2-1; no clear D gene. Germline lookup yields CDR1 SGDLS and CDR2 YYNGEE. The CDR3 is made up of 13 amino acids. V was clipped by 2 bases and J by 7 bases, with 10 bases between them. As DNA, the CDR3 is TGTGCCAGCAGCGTTGGGCACCTGAATGAGCAGTTCTTC. Translating it yields CASSVGHLNEQFF.

This clone was seen once. The chain uses TRBV5-6 and TRBJ2-3, with D hard to call. From germline, CDR1 is SGHDT and CDR2 YYEEEE. The V end lost 5 bases, the J end lost 0 bases, and 13 bases lay between the germline ends. The length of the CDR3 is 15 residues. The CDR3 loop is CASSLLTLSTDTQYF. In DNA form, the CDR3 reads TGTGCCAGCAGTTTACTAACTTTAAGCACAGATACGCAGTATTTT.

The chain has TRBV25-1 and TRBJ1-5, with D uncertain. Trimming left V 7 bases short and J 0 bases short, with 16 bases between. This CDR3 is 16 amino acids long. From germline, CDR1 is MGHDK and CDR2 SYGVNS. CDR3 DNA sequence: TGTGCCAGCAAAAGGAGAGGGAGAGATAGCAATCAGCCCCAGCATTTT. Translation: CASKRRGRDSNQPQHF.

The chain has TRBV7-2 and TRBJ2-1, with 10 bases identical to TRBD2. The trim removed 5 bases at V and 8 bases at J, leaving 9 bases unmatched. Germline loops: CDR1 SGHTA, CDR2 FQGNSA. This CDR3 is 15 amino acids long. Here the CDR3 DNA reads TGTGCCAGCAGCCCCACGGGACTAGCGTCCGATGAGCAGTTCTTC. Translating it yields CASSPTGLASDEQFF.

In nucleotides, the CDR3 is TGCGCCAGCAGCCCTGAAGGCCGGGACAGGACCTACGAGCAGTACTTC. Amino acids: CASSPEGRDRTYEQYF. The genes are TRBV4-1 and TRBJ2-7; 8 nucleotides align to TRBD1. The V segment lost 4 bases and the J segment 2 bases; nucleotides outside the gene matches: 10. The CDR3 loop spans 16 amino acids. Per the germline V gene, CDR1 is MGHRA and CDR2 is YSYEKL.

This sequence joins TRBV6-1 and TRBJ2-7; perhaps TRBD1 as D (5 bases). This CDR3 has 14 amino acids. Trimming took 6 bases from V and 2 from J, leaving 14 bases between them. Germline values: CDR1 MNHNS, CDR2 SASEGT. This CDR3 reads CASRQTAHPYEQYF. The CDR3 bases are TGTGCCAGCAGGCAGACAGCACACCCCTACGAGCAGTACTTC.